The clone carrying this TCR beta chain appeared many times. The antigen is undetermined. This sample is part of a study of T cells after yellow fever vaccination. Looking at the study overall: Low-cell-number fractions were prepared with SMART-Seq v4 Ultra Low Input. Study observations and caveats: Researchers noted that a small share of clonotypes showed up in both CD4 and CD8 compartments. After the booster, over 95% of CD4 and 75% to 90% of CD8 primary-response clones were re-detected.

Making TCR cDNA involved 5'RACE template switching, which added UMIs and a universal primer site. From the 5' RACE reads, TCRdb called clonotypes with MiXCR, one entry per CDR3 protein. The sample holds some 320,000 distinct CDR3 sequences, roughly 4.3% seen once. The specimen was PBMCs, collected 5 days after the yellow fever booster vaccination. This TCR was sampled from a young man who received the YFV17D yellow fever vaccine.

The CDR3 DNA reads TGTGCCAGCAGCTTAGATCTCACCGGGGAGCTGTTTTTT. This translates into CASSLDLTGELFF. V and J are TRBV7-6 and TRBJ2-2, with D hard to call. The CDR3 runs to 13 residues. From germline, CDR1 is SGHVS and CDR2 FNYEAQ. Between the trimmed V and J ends, which lost 1 base and 4 bases, there was a span of 4 bases.